This passage covers 31 T cell receptor beta chains from one sample sequenced in a study of T cell responses to AZD1222 COVID-19 vaccine. The table came from immunoSEQ multiplex PCR; TCRdb's copy has only in-frame clones and leaves some out. The sample holds about 180,000 clones; 70% to 90% are singletons and the top ten take about 7.2%. Sequencing used peripheral blood, obtained on day 0 of AZD1222 vaccination. The receptor source for this set is an adult in good health.

The genes are TRBV6-1 and TRBJ1-2, with 7 bases lining up with TRBD1. With 2 bases clipped from V and 8 bases from J, the junction kept 5 bases outside the gene matches. The length of the CDR3 is 13 residues. The germline CDR1 and CDR2 sequences are MNHNS and SASEGT. The CDR3: CASSEKGAVGYTF. CDR3 in DNA: TGTGCCAGCAGTGAAAAGGGGGCCGTAGGCTACACCTTC.

The gene calls are TRBV28 and TRBJ1-5; TRBD1 is a possible D gene (6 bases). The germline CDR1 and CDR2 sequences are MDHEN and SYDVKM. The V end was cut by 5 bases, the J end by 0 bases, with 20 bases between. CDR3 length equals 18 residues. CDR3: CASSPRQGQSYSNQPQHF. CDR3 DNA sequence: TGTGCCAGCAGTCCCCGCCAAGGACAGAGTTATAGCAATCAGCCCCAGCATTTT.

V and J are TRBV19 and TRBJ2-7; maybe TRBD1 (5 bases). Germline V gene sequence: CDR1 LNHDA, CDR2 SQIVND (reference sequence). This CDR3 region has 14 residues. V lost 0 bases and J 9 bases, leaving 15 bases between the germline ends. This chain's CDR3 is CASSIDNRPSGQYF. The DNA for the CDR3 is TGTGCCAGTAGTATAGATAACAGGCCCTCAGGGCAGTACTTC.

The V call is TRBV11-2, the J call TRBJ2-1, with D maybe TRBD2 (6 bases). This CDR3 spans 15 amino acids. Deletions cut 0 bases from V and 1 base from J, with 7 bases between. CDR1 and CDR2 from the germline V gene are SGHAT and FQNNGV. The CDR3 region is CASSLDRGSYNEQFF. CDR3 DNA sequence: TGTGCCAGCAGCTTAGATCGGGGGTCCTACAATGAGCAGTTCTTC.

The chain combines TRBV9 with TRBJ1-1; tentatively, D is TRBD1 (5 bases). Trimming pared 0 bases from V and 0 bases from J, leaving 9 bases between. CDR1 and CDR2 (germline): SGDLS, YYNGEE. The CDR3 covers 15 residues. The CDR3 nucleotides are TGTGCCAGCAGCGTAGGTGGGGGGTTGAACACTGAAGCTTTCTTT. Translation gives CASSVGGGLNTEAFF.

V and J are TRBV6-5 and TRBJ2-7, with no clear D. Trimming removed 8 bases from V and 0 bases from J, with 17 bases in between. This CDR3 spans 15 amino acids. Germline V gene data show CDR1 as MNHEY and CDR2 as SVGAGI. The CDR3 is CASAEGPQSSYEQYF. The CDR3 DNA follows: TGTGCCAGCGCCGAAGGGCCGCAGAGCTCCTACGAGCAGTACTTC.

The V and J genes are TRBV4-1 and TRBJ2-6; 8 positions match TRBD1. CDR1 and CDR2 (germline): MGHRA, YSYEKL. V was clipped by 1 base and J by 0 bases; unmatched bases: 8. CDR3 length: 19 residues. CDR3 loop: CASSQGPGTGYSGANVLTF. In nucleotides, the CDR3 is TGCGCCAGCAGCCAAGGCCCCGGGACAGGTTACTCTGGGGCCAACGTCCTGACTTTC.

V usage is TRBV13 and J usage is TRBJ2-1; 10 bases are a match to TRBD2. Germline-derived CDR1 and CDR2 are PRHDT and FYEKMQ (reference sequence). This CDR3 region has 18 residues. J was trimmed by 4 bases and V by 5 bases; bases with no gene match: 14. This chain's CDR3 is CASSRRLSGGAGYNEQFF. Here the CDR3 DNA reads TGTGCCAGCAGCCGTCGACTAAGCGGGGGGGCAGGATACAATGAGCAGTTCTTC. The whole variable domain, remainder taken from reference TRBV13 and TRBJ2-1, is AAGVIQSPRHLIKEKRETATLKCYPIPRHDTVYWYQQGPGQDPQFLISFYEKMQSDKGSIPDRFSAQQFSDYHSELNMSSLELGDSALYFCASSRRLSGGAGYNEQFFGPGTRLTVL.

J is TRBJ1-6 and V is TRBV5-1; D ambiguous. The CDR3 is made up of 16 amino acids. The V end lost 4 bases, the J end lost 0 bases, and 11 bases lay between the germline ends. Germline V gene sequence: CDR1 SGHRS, CDR2 YFSETQ. Here the CDR3 reads CASSPGWGSYNSPLHF. Here the CDR3 DNA reads TGCGCCAGCAGCCCCGGATGGGGCTCCTATAATTCACCCCTCCACTTT.

V usage is TRBV2 and J usage is TRBJ2-2; no firm D call. Germline values: CDR1 SNHLY, CDR2 FYNNEI. CDR3 length: 15 residues. V was pared by 6 bases and J by 0 bases, with 11 bases between. The CDR3 loop is CASRYGGTNTGELFF. CDR3 in DNA: TGTGCCAGCAGGTATGGTGGTACGAACACCGGGGAGCTGTTTTTT.

The chain recombines TRBV29-1 with TRBJ2-1; perhaps TRBD2 as D (6 bases). V dropped 6 bases and J dropped 0 bases, with 9 bases sitting between them. The CDR3 has 13 amino acids. The germline gives CDR1 SQVTM, CDR2 ANQGSEA. The CDR3 DNA reads as TGCAGCGTCAACGGGGGCTCCTACAATGAGCAGTTCTTC. Its translation is CSVNGGSYNEQFF.

The CDR3 nucleotides are TGTGCCAGCAGCTTAGAAGGGAGGCACTACAATGAGCAGTTCTTC. Its protein product is CASSLEGRHYNEQFF. This chain joins TRBV11-3 and TRBJ2-1; D might be TRBD2 (6 bases). The CDR3 is 15 residues long. The ends were cut back, 0 bases at V and 3 bases at J, with 9 bases in the middle. Per germline, CDR1 SGHNT and CDR2 YENEEA.

J is TRBJ2-7 and V is TRBV6-5; tentative D call: TRBD1 (6 bases). The CDR3 contains 14 residues. The V gene's germline CDR1 is MNHEY and CDR2 SVGAGI. Trimming stripped 4 bases from V and 1 base from J, with 11 bases between. CDR3: CASSWGRGSYEQYF. CDR3 coding DNA: TGTGCCAGCAGTTGGGGCAGGGGTTCCTACGAGCAGTACTTC.

The chain uses TRBV4-2 and TRBJ2-2; 7 positions agree with TRBD1. The CDR3 length is 18 residues. Germline V gives CDR1 LGHNA, CDR2 YNFKEQ. V shed 0 bases, J shed 6 bases, and the junction held 13 bases outside the gene matches. The CDR3: CASSQESPTGSRAGELFF. Written as DNA, the CDR3 is TGTGCCAGCAGCCAAGAGTCCCCGACAGGGAGCCGGGCCGGGGAGCTGTTTTTT.

The genes are TRBV5-4 and TRBJ1-2; a possible D gene is TRBD1 (6 bases). CDR1 and CDR2 from the germline V gene are SGHNT and YYREEE (reference sequence). V was pared by 3 bases and J by 4 bases, with 16 bases between. The CDR3 is made up of 15 amino acids. CDR3 DNA sequence: TGTGCCAGCAGCTCGCCTACAGGGTACGGCTATGGCTACACCTTC. The encoded protein is CASSSPTGYGYGYTF. The complete variable domain, with remaining parts taken from reference TRBV5-4 and TRBJ1-2, reads ETGVTQSPTHLIKTRGQQVTLRCSSQSGHNTVSWYQQALGQGPQFIFQYYREEENGRGNFPPRFSGLQFPNYSSELNVNALELDDSALYLCASSSPTGYGYGYTFGSGTRLTVV.

The chain uses TRBV5-1 and TRBJ2-1, with D possibly being TRBD1 or TRBD2 (5 bases each). The germline V gene has CDR1 SGHRS and CDR2 YFSETQ. The CDR3 runs 16 residues. Between the trimmed V and J ends, which lost 0 bases and 9 bases, there was a span of 19 bases. The CDR3 sequence: CASSLGPGLTRGEQFF. CDR3 nucleotide sequence: TGCGCCAGCAGCTTGGGTCCGGGGCTAACTAGGGGTGAGCAGTTCTTC.

This rearrangement joins TRBV11-1 to TRBJ2-4; 7 bases are shared with TRBD1. V shed 2 bases and J 8 bases; nucleotides not matched to a gene: 6. Germline loops: CDR1 SGHAT, CDR2 FQDESV (reference sequence). CDR3 length: 14 residues. CDR3 sequence reads: CASSLRDRGHIQYF. In DNA, the CDR3 is TGTGCCAGCAGCTTACGGGACAGAGGACACATTCAGTACTTC.

This clone came up once. The chain links TRBV6-5 to TRBJ1-6, with TRBD1 matching over 7 bases. CDR3 length: 13 residues. J gave up 9 bases and V 6 bases, and 5 bases lay outside the gene matches. Looked up from germline, CDR1 is MNHEY and CDR2 is SVGAGI. CDR3 in DNA: TGTGCCAGCAGAGCGCGGGACAGTTCACCCCTCCACTTT. Its translation: CASRARDSSPLHF.

The chain employs TRBV19 and TRBJ2-7; D gene unclear. The germline V and J ends were trimmed by 4 bases and 1 base, with 5 bases remaining between them. The CDR3 length is 12 residues. Germline loops: CDR1 LNHDA, CDR2 SQIVND (reference sequence). The CDR3 loop is CASSTKSYEQYF. CDR3 nucleotide sequence: TGTGCCAGTAGTACGAAGTCCTACGAGCAGTACTTC.

The chain carries TRBV12-3 or TRBV12-4 and TRBJ1-5, with D unclear. V was shortened by 5 bases and J by 3 bases, with 2 bases between the two germline ends. The CDR3 consists of 11 residues. Here the CDR3 reads CASSLNQPQHF. The CDR3 DNA sequence: TGTGCCAGCAGTCTCAATCAGCCCCAGCATTTT.

The count of this clone is one. The chain couples TRBV9 to TRBJ2-3; perhaps TRBD1 as D (5 bases). The CDR3 runs 16 residues. V gave up 0 bases and J gave up 4 bases, with 15 bases separating them. Germline V gives CDR1 SGDLS, CDR2 YYNGEE. This CDR3 reads CASSVGGWLESDTQYF. CDR3 bases: TGTGCCAGCAGCGTAGGGGGCTGGTTGGAGTCAGATACGCAGTATTTT.

The V call is TRBV3-1 (or the pseudogene TRBV3-2), the J call TRBJ2-1; the D call may be TRBD1 or TRBD2 (5 bases each). There are 14 residues in the CDR3. CDR1 LGHDT and CDR2 YNNKEL come from the germline V gene (reference sequence). Trimming shortened V by 1 base and J by 3 bases, and 7 bases separated the two germline ends. CDR3 protein: CASSQGGNYNEQFF. The CDR3 DNA is TGTGCCAGCAGCCAAGGGGGGAACTACAATGAGCAGTTCTTC.

The gene calls are TRBV18 and TRBJ2-7; D gene uncertain. V shed 2 bases and J shed 8 bases, with 13 bases lying between them. The CDR3 is 13 amino acids. Per germline, CDR1 KGHSH and CDR2 LQKENI. CDR3 in amino acids: CASSPGRSFKQYF. CDR3 DNA sequence: TGTGCCAGCTCACCAGGCAGGTCTTTCAAGCAGTACTTC.

This clone was seen a single time. This sequence joins TRBV5-6 and TRBJ1-2; D gene unclear. The ends were cut back, 4 bases at V and 1 base at J, with 11 bases in the middle. The CDR3 extends over 14 amino acids. Germline CDR1 reads SGHDT; CDR2 reads YYEEEE. DNA for the CDR3: TGTGCCAGCAGCCGGGTTGATCATAACTATGGCTACACCTTC. Residues: CASSRVDHNYGYTF.

Concerning this clone: At one of its ends the junction is not consistent with the germline gene, which may arise from a read error. The rearrangement uses TRBV10-2 and TRBJ1-2; no firm D call. The CDR3 sequence is 13 residues long. The germline V gene encodes CDR1 WSHSY and CDR2 SAAADI. CDR3 DNA sequence: TGCGCCAGTAGTGAAAACTTAAACTATGGCTACACCTTC. It translates to CASSENLNYGYTF.

V and J are TRBV27 and TRBJ2-7; tentatively, D is TRBD1 (6 bases). The CDR3 has 15 amino acids. Germline-derived CDR1 and CDR2 are MNHEY and SMNVEV (reference sequence). Trimming removed 2 bases from V and 4 bases from J, with 15 bases in between. The CDR3 nucleotides read TGTGCCAGCAGTTTAAAGGGGGTGGGTAGGTACGAGCAGTACTTC. Translating it yields CASSLKGVGRYEQYF.

V is TRBV6-6 and J is TRBJ1-3; D not resolved. In germline, CDR1 is MNHNY, CDR2 SVGAGI (reference sequence). The CDR3 consists of 16 residues. Trimming cost V 6 bases and J 0 bases, with 15 bases left between them. The CDR3 region is CASRHTWLDSGNTIYF. CDR3 bases: TGTGCCAGCAGACACACGTGGCTCGACTCTGGAAACACCATATATTTT.

The chain uses TRBV27 and TRBJ2-7; tentatively, D is TRBD1 (5 bases). This CDR3 spans 12 amino acids. Germline V gene sequence: CDR1 MNHEY, CDR2 SMNVEV (reference sequence). V was trimmed by 2 bases and J by 6 bases, leaving 8 bases between them. The CDR3 loop is CASSLQGSEQYF. CDR3 DNA sequence: TGTGCCAGCAGTTTACAGGGTTCCGAGCAGTACTTC.

The J gene is TRBJ2-1, the V gene TRBV28; D not resolved. The CDR3 consists of 15 residues. V lost 5 bases and J lost 6, with 17 bases in between. Germline V gene data show CDR1 as MDHEN and CDR2 as SYDVKM. The CDR3 nucleotides read TGTGCCAGCAGTCTCTCCAGTTTCGCAAGCAATGAGCAGTTCTTC. Translated, it gives CASSLSSFASNEQFF. The full variable domain, rest sourced from reference TRBV28 and TRBJ2-1, is DVKVTQSSRYLVKRTGEKVFLECVQDMDHENMFWYRQDPGLGLRLIYFSYDVKMKEKGDIPEGYSVSREKKERFSLILESASTNQTSMYLCASSLSSFASNEQFFGPGTRLTVL.

V is TRBV11-2 and J is TRBJ2-7; D might be TRBD1 (5 bases). CDR1 and CDR2 from the germline V gene are SGHAT and FQNNGV. The V end was cut by 5 bases, the J end by 7 bases, with 21 bases between. The CDR3 is made up of 15 amino acids. CDR3 loop: CASSPNKIAGIEQYF. The CDR3 bases are TGTGCCAGCAGCCCAAATAAAATCGCAGGGATTGAGCAGTACTTC.

The chain links TRBV5-1 to TRBJ1-5; D is unclear. V was trimmed by 0 bases and J by 6 bases, leaving 13 bases between them. Germline CDR1 SGHRS, CDR2 YFSETQ. This CDR3 has 15 amino acids. The CDR3, as DNA: TGCGCCAGCAGCTTGGCCGACCCGAAGAGTCAGCCCCAGCATTTT. As protein: CASSLADPKSQPQHF. Filled out from reference TRBV5-1 and TRBJ1-5, the complete variable domain reads KAGVTQTPRYLIKTRGQQVTLSCSPISGHRSVSWYQQTPGQGLQFLFEYFSETQRNKGNFPGRFSGRQFSNSRSEMNVSTLELGDSALYLCASSLADPKSQPQHFGDGTRLSIL.